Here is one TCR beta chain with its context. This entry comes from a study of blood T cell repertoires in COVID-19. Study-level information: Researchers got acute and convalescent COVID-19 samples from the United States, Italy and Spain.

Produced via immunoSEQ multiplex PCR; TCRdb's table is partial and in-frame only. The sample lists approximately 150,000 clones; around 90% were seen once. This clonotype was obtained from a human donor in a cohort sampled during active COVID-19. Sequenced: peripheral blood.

The CDR3 sequence: CASSMAGTNYEQYF. CDR3 DNA sequence: TGTGCCAGCAGCATGGCGGGGACGAACTACGAGCAGTACTTC. This chain links TRBV13 with TRBJ2-7; TRBD2 might be the D (6 bases). Germline V gene lookup returns CDR1 PRHDT and CDR2 FYEKMQ (reference sequence). Trimming pared 5 bases from V and 3 bases from J, leaving 14 bases between. The CDR3 contains 14 residues. The full variable domain, its missing parts supplied by reference TRBV13 and TRBJ2-7, is AAGVIQSPRHLIKEKRETATLKCYPIPRHDTVYWYQQGPGQDPQFLISFYEKMQSDKGSIPDRFSAQQFSDYHSELNMSSLELGDSALYFCASSMAGTNYEQYFGPGTRLTVT.